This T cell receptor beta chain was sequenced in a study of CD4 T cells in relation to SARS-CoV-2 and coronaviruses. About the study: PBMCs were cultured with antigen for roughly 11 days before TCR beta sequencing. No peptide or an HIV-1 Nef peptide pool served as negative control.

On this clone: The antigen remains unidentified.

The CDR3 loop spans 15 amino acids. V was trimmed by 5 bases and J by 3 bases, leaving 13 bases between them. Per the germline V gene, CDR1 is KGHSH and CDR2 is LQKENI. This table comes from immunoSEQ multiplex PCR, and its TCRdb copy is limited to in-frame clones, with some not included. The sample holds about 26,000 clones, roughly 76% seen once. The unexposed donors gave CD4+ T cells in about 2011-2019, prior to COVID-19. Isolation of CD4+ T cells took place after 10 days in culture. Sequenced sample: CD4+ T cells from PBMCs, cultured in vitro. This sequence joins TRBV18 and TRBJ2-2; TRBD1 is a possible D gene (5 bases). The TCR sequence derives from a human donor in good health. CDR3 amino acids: CASSKGEFYTGELFF. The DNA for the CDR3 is TGTGCCAGCTCAAAAGGGGAATTTTACACCGGGGAGCTGTTTTTT. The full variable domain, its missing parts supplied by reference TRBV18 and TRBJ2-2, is NAGVMQNPRHLVRRRGQEARLRCSPMKGHSHVYWYRQLPEEGLKFMVYLQKENIIDESGMPKERFSAEFPKEGPSILRIQQVVRGDSAAYFCASSKGEFYTGELFFGEGSRLTVL.